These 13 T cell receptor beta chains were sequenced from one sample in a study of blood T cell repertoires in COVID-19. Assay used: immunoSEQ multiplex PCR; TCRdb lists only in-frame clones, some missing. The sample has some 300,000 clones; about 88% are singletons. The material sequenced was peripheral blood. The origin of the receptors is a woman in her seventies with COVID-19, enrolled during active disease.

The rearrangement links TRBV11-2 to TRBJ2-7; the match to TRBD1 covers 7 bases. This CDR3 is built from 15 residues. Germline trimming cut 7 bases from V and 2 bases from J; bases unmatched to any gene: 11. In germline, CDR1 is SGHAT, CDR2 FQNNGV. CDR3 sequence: CASTSTGIGAYEQYF. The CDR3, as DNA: TGTGCCAGCACCTCGACAGGGATCGGGGCCTACGAGCAGTACTTC.

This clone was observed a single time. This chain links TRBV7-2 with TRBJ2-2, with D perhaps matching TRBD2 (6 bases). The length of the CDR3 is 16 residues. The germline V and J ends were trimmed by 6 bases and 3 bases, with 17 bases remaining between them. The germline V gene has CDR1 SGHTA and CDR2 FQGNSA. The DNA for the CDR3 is TGTGCCAGCAGGGGAGGCGTATCGCTTCACACCGGGGAGCTGTTTTTT. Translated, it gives CASRGGVSLHTGELFF.

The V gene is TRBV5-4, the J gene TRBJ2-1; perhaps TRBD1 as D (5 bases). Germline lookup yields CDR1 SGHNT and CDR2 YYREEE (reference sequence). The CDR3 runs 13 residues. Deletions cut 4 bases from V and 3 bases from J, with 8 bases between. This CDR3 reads CASSVDSYNEQFF. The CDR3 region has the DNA TGTGCCAGCAGCGTAGACAGCTACAATGAGCAGTTCTTC.

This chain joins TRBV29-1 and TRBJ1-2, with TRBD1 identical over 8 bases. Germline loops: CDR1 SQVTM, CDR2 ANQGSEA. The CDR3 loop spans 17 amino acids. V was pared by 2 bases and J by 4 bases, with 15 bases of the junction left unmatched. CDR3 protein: CSVEPNGAGGASYGYTF. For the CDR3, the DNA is TGCAGCGTTGAACCTAACGGGGCAGGGGGCGCATCCTATGGCTACACCTTC.

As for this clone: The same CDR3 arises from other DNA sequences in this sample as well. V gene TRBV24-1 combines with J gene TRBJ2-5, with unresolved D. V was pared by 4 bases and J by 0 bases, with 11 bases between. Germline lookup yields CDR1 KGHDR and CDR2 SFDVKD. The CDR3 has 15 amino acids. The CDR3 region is CATSDPTGYQETQYF. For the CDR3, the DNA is TGTGCCACCAGTGACCCCACCGGGTACCAAGAGACCCAGTACTTC.

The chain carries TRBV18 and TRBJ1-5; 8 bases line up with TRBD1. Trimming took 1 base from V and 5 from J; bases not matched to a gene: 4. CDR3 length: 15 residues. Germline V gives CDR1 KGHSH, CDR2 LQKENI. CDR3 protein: CASSPQQGDYQPQHF. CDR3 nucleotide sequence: TGTGCCAGCTCACCACAACAGGGGGATTATCAGCCCCAGCATTTT.

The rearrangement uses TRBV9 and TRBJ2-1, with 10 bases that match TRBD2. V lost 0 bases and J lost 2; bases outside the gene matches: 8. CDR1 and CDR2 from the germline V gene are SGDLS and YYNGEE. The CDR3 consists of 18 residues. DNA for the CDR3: TGTGCCAGCAGCGTAGGAGCGGGGGGGAGTCGGACCTACAATGAGCAGTTCTTC. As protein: CASSVGAGGSRTYNEQFF.

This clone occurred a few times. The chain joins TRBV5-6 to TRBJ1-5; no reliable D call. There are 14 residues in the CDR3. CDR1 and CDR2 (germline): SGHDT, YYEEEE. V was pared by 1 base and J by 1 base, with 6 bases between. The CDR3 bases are TGTGCCAGCAGCTTGCTCACAAGCAATCAGCCCCAGCATTTT. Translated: CASSLLTSNQPQHF.

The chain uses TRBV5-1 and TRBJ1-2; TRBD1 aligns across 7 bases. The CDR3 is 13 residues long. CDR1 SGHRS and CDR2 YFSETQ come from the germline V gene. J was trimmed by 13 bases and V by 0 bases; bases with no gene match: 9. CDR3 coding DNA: TGCGCCAGCAGCTTGGGACAGGGTGGCTTGTGCACCTTC. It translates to CASSLGQGGLCTF.

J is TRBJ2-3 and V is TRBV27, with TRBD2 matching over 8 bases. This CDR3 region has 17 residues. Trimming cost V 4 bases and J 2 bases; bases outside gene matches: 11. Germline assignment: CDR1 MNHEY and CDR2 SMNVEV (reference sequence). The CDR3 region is CASSSPEAGGPTDTQYF. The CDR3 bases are TGTGCCAGCAGTTCCCCCGAGGCGGGGGGCCCCACAGATACGCAGTATTTT.

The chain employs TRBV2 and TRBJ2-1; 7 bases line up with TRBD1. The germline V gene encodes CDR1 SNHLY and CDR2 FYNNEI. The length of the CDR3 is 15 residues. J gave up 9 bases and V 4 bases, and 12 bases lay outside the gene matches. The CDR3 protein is CASSVERQGPSEQFF. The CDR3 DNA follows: TGTGCCAGCAGTGTCGAGCGACAGGGACCAAGTGAGCAGTTCTTC.

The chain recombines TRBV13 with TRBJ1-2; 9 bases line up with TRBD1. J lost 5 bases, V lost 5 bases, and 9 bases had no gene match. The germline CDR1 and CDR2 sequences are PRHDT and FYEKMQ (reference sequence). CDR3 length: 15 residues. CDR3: CASSTDRDRDYGYTF. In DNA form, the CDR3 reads TGTGCCAGCAGCACGGACCGGGACAGGGATTATGGCTACACCTTC.

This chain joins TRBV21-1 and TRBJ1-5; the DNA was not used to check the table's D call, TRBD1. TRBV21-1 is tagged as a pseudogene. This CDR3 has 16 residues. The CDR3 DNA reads TGTGCCAGCAGCAAAACCCCCGAGGACAGTAATCAGCCCCAGCATTTT. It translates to CASSKTPEDSNQPQHF.